Sequencing of this TCR beta chain was carried out in a study of early T cells in non-severe SARS-CoV-2 infection. Via MiXCR, TCRdb re-called the 5' RACE reads, giving one row per CDR3 protein. The profile shows approximately 65,000 distinct CDR3 sequences, 10% to 15% of them singletons. The germline V and J ends were trimmed by 5 bases and 5 bases, with 9 bases remaining between them. CDR1 is SGHTA, CDR2 FQGNSA, per germline. The CDR3 loop spans 12 amino acids. The chain carries TRBV7-2 and TRBJ2-5; D uncertain. The TCR originated in an adult who was a healthcare worker with PCR-confirmed SARS-CoV-2 infection or an uninfected control (not recorded which). The material sequenced was whole blood. The chain's CDR3 is CASSPGRETQYF. In DNA, the CDR3 is TGTGCCAGCAGCCCTGGGCGGGAGACCCAGTACTTC.